The T cell receptor beta chain under discussion was sequenced for a study of radiation and T cells in renal cell carcinoma. Study-level information: Nephrectomy followed 15 Gy stereotactic body radiation by 4 weeks. Study findings and constraints: Top tumor clonotypes rose in blood 2 weeks post-radiation, then contracted.

In regard to this clone: Antigen unknown.

Unmatched junction bases numbered 3, after V lost 6 bases and J lost 3 bases. The germline CDR1 and CDR2 sequences are MNHNY and SVGAGI (reference sequence). This CDR3 has 14 amino acids. The time point: blood 2 weeks post-SBRT. Treatment defined: 15 Gy SBRT to primary tumor, nephrectomy 4 weeks later. Sequencing was performed with immunoSEQ multiplex PCR; in TCRdb, only in-frame clones are kept and a portion is missing. The sample includes roughly 140,000 clones, approximately 86% seen only once; the top ten take 10% to 15%. Sequenced here: blood, sampled from a patient whose treatment included radiotherapy and nephrectomy. The chain employs TRBV6-6 and TRBJ1-2; 11 nucleotides line up with TRBD1. This clonotype was sampled from a woman between 45 and 60 years old with renal cell carcinoma. The CDR3 loop reads CASRGTGGDYGYTF. The DNA of the CDR3 is TGTGCCAGCAGGGGGACAGGGGGAGACTATGGCTACACCTTC.